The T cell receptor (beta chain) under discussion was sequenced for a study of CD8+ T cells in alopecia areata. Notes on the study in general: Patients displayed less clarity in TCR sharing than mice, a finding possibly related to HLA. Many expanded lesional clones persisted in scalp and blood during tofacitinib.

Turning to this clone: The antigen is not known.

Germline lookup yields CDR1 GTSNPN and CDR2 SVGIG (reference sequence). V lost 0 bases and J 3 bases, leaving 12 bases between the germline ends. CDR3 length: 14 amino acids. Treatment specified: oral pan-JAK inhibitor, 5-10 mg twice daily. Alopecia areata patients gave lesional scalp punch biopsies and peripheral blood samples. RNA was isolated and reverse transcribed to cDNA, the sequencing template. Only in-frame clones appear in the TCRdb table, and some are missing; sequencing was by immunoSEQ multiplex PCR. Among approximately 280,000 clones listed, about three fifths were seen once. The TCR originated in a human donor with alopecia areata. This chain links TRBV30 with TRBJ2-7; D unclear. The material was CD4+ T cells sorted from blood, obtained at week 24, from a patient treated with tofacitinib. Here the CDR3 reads CAWSVSQLLYEQYF. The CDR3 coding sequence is TGTGCCTGGAGTGTTTCACAGCTCCTCTACGAGCAGTACTTC.